A selection of T cell receptor beta chains follows, all from one sample in a study of blood T cell repertoires in COVID-19. The protocol was immunoSEQ multiplex PCR, while the TCRdb copy is restricted to in-frame clones and leaves out a portion. This table has more than 250,000 clones, roughly 85% appearing once. Sequencing input: PBMCs or T cells enriched from blood (not recorded which). Source of these receptors: a man aged 40-49 years who had been exposed to COVID-19. The CDR3 runs from the conserved cysteine through the conserved F or W. D genes are given only for firm matches. The size field is filled for only some rows; it gives once, few, many or a size class.

cdr3_length	j_call	d_call	v_call	clone_size	cdr3_nt	cdr3_aa
16	TRBJ2-3	TRBD1	TRBV9	-	TGTGCCAGCACCCTCACCGCCGGGACAGAGGGAGATACGCAGTATTTT	CASTLTAGTEGDTQYF
16	TRBJ1-4	TRBD1	TRBV6-6	once	TGTGCCAGCAGATCTCACATAACAGGGGTTAGGGAAAAACTGTTTTTT	CASRSHITGVREKLFF
15	TRBJ2-1	-	TRBV7-2	-	TGTGCCAGCAGCTTACCAGGGCAGTACTACAATGAGCAGTTCTTC	CASSLPGQYYNEQFF
11	TRBJ1-1	-	TRBV3-1/TRBV3-2	-	TGTGCCACCACGGGGGGGTCTGAAGCTTTCTTT	CATTGGSEAFF
15	TRBJ2-6	-	TRBV7-3	once	TGTGCCAGCAGCCCGGGACAAACTGGGGCCAACGTCCTGACTTTC	CASSPGQTGANVLTF
15	TRBJ1-2	-	TRBV7-9	-	TGTGCCAGCAGCGTGGATCTAACGAGGAACTATGGCTACACCTTC	CASSVDLTRNYGYTF
14	TRBJ2-7	TRBD2	TRBV5-4	-	TGTGCCAGCAGCTTGATACGGGAGGGCCTCGAGCAGTACTTC	CASSLIREGLEQYF
13	TRBJ2-5	TRBD1	TRBV30	-	TGTGCCTGGACCCAAGGGGGCAGGGAGACCCAGTACTTC	CAWTQGGRETQYF
15	TRBJ1-5	-	TRBV25-1	-	TGTGCCAGCAGTGAATTGGGGCCCGGCAATCAGCCCCAGCATTTT	CASSELGPGNQPQHF
13	TRBJ2-7	TRBD1	TRBV30	-	TGTGCCTGGACATGGACAGGGCGGCCCGAGCAGTACTTC	CAWTWTGRPEQYF
17	TRBJ2-5	TRBD2	TRBV7-6	-	TGTGCCAGCAGCCACCTTACTAGCGGGAGCAATCAAGAGACCCAGTACTTC	CASSHLTSGSNQETQYF
12	TRBJ2-3	-	TRBV18	-	TGTGCCAGCTCACCCCCTATAGATACGCAGTATTTT	CASSPPIDTQYF
13	TRBJ1-3	-	TRBV12-3/TRBV12-4	many	TGTGCCAGCAGACGCAGCTCTGGAAACACCATATATTTT	CASRRSSGNTIYF
15	TRBJ1-5	TRBD1	TRBV29-1	-	TGCAGCGAGACAGGGGGCAAGGTTCGCAATCAGCCCCAGCATTTT	CSETGGKVRNQPQHF
17	TRBJ2-2	TRBD1	TRBV10-1	-	TGCGCCAGCAGGCCGGGACAGGGGGCGGGAGACACCGGGGAGCTGTTTTTT	CASRPGQGAGDTGELFF
12	TRBJ2-7	-	TRBV5-1	-	TGCGCCAGCAGCTACACAGGCGATGGGCAGTACTTC	CASSYTGDGQYF
15	TRBJ1-4	TRBD1	TRBV5-1	-	TGCGCCAGCAGCCCGATGACAGGGGCGGGTGAAAAACTGTTTTTT	CASSPMTGAGEKLFF
16	TRBJ2-1	-	TRBV24-1	once	TGTGCCACCAGTGGTGGAGGGAGAGACCTAAACAATGAGCAGTTCTTC	CATSGGGRDLNNEQFF
15	TRBJ2-1	TRBD2	TRBV27	-	TGTGCCAGCAGTACCGAGCGGGAGGGGGTTGGTGAGCAGTTCTTC	CASSTEREGVGEQFF
13	TRBJ1-3	-	TRBV6-2/TRBV6-3	-	TGTGCCAGCAGTAGCAACTCCGGAAACACCATATATTTT	CASSSNSGNTIYF
13	TRBJ1-5	TRBD1	TRBV7-8	few	TGTGCCAGCAGCAAACAGGGGAATCAGCCCCAGCATTTT	CASSKQGNQPQHF
14	TRBJ2-7	TRBD2	TRBV6-5	-	TGTGCCAGCAGCGGGACTAGCGGGGGTTACGAGCAGTACTTC	CASSGTSGGYEQYF
17	TRBJ2-1	TRBD2	TRBV4-2	-	TGTGCCAGCAGCCAAGATAGCGGGAGGGCCGGAAACAATGAGCAGTTCTTC	CASSQDSGRAGNNEQFF